This T cell receptor beta chain was retrieved from a study of T cells in Graves' hyperthyroidism and ophthalmopathy. The CDR3 is made up of 14 amino acids. V lost 6 bases, J lost 2 bases, and 5 bases stayed unmatched. Germline CDR1 and CDR2: MDHEN and SYDVKM. Clinicians diagnosed patients from clinical symptoms, serum thyroxine and TRAb, thyroid ultrasound and orbital computed tomography. This clonotype was counted a few times. Regions amplified from RNA transcripts were the TCR beta CDR3 regions. The study used the HTBI primer set for a first-round RT-PCR of the TCR CDR3. TCRdb ran MiXCR on the multiplex PCR reads and lists one entry per CDR3 protein. The sample carries fewer than 900,000 distinct CDR3 sequences, roughly 15% recorded once.

The sequenced sample was blood. This chain joins TRBV28 and TRBJ2-5, with 8 bases lining up with TRBD1. The clonotype originates from a man aged 18 to 29 with Graves' hyperthyroidism. CDR3 DNA sequence: TGTGCCAGCAGATCCCGGACAGGGCAAGAGACCCAGTACTTC. Translation: CASRSRTGQETQYF.